These 32 T cell receptor beta chains originate from one sample sequenced in a study of blood T cell repertoires in COVID-19. This table comes from immunoSEQ multiplex PCR, and its TCRdb copy is limited to in-frame clones, with some not included. The data show over 200,000 clones, with roughly 80% seen just once and 5.1% held by the top ten. The sample taken for sequencing was peripheral blood. These receptors originate from a human donor in a cohort sampled during active COVID-19.

The table lists this clone with a count of one. V is TRBV5-5 and J is TRBJ1-5; D remains ambiguous. The length of the CDR3 is 17 residues. The germline V and J ends were trimmed by 1 base and 2 bases, with 16 bases remaining between them. Per germline, CDR1 SGHKS and CDR2 YYEKEE (reference sequence). The CDR3, as DNA: TGTGCCAGCAGCTTGTTACCCCGGAGGATCGGCAATCAGCCCCAGCATTTT. Protein sequence: CASSLLPRRIGNQPQHF.

V is TRBV6-4 and J is TRBJ2-1; 9 bases match TRBD1. Per the germline V gene, CDR1 is MRHNA and CDR2 is SNTAGT. The CDR3 extends over 19 amino acids. J lost 2 bases, V lost 2 bases, and 13 bases had no gene match. The CDR3 DNA reads as TGTGCCAGCAGTGACGGGACAGGGTTGGAGGGGTTGCCCTACAATGAGCAGTTCTTC. It codes for CASSDGTGLEGLPYNEQFF.

The V call is TRBV5-4, the J call TRBJ2-2; 14 nucleotides agree with TRBD2. The CDR3 is made up of 19 amino acids. The germline CDR1 and CDR2 sequences are SGHNT and YYREEE (reference sequence). V gave up 4 bases and J gave up 4 bases; unmatched junction bases: 12. Here the CDR3 DNA reads TGTGCCAGCAGCGGGGGGGGACTAGCGGGAGCTGGGCCCACCGGGGAGCTGTTTTTT. It specifies CASSGGGLAGAGPTGELFF. Filled out from reference TRBV5-4 and TRBJ2-2, the complete variable domain reads ETGVTQSPTHLIKTRGQQVTLRCSSQSGHNTVSWYQQALGQGPQFIFQYYREEENGRGNFPPRFSGLQFPNYSSELNVNALELDDSALYLCASSGGGLAGAGPTGELFFGEGSRLTVL.

The V call is TRBV7-2, the J call TRBJ1-3, with 7 positions matching TRBD1. Germline values: CDR1 SGHTA, CDR2 FQGNSA. J gave up 0 bases and V 5 bases, and 7 bases lay outside the gene matches. There are 16 residues in the CDR3. CDR3 sequence reads: CASSRDSSSSGNTIYF. The CDR3 DNA reads as TGTGCCAGCAGCAGGGACAGTTCTTCCTCTGGAAACACCATATATTTT.

To note about this clone: This specimen includes other DNA sequences encoding the same CDR3. The rearrangement joins TRBV28 to TRBJ1-2; TRBD1 agrees at 8 bases. V lost 5 bases to trimming and J lost 5 bases; unmatched junction nucleotides: 4. The CDR3 length is 13 residues. Germline V gene data show CDR1 as MDHEN and CDR2 as SYDVKM. The CDR3 nucleotides are TGTGCCAGCAGTCCTGGACAGGGTTATGGCTACACCTTC. Its translation is CASSPGQGYGYTF.

J is TRBJ2-7 and V is TRBV4-3; D gene ambiguous. The V gene's germline CDR1 is LGHNA and CDR2 YSLEER. The CDR3 contains 16 residues. Trimming left V 0 bases short and J 0 bases short, with 12 bases between. In nucleotides, the CDR3 is TGCGCCAGCAGCCAAGATCCTAGTGGTAGCTCCTACGAGCAGTACTTC. It codes for CASSQDPSGSSYEQYF.

The chain recombines TRBV28 with TRBJ2-5; a possible D gene is TRBD1 (6 bases). The CDR3 spans 16 residues. Germline V gene data show CDR1 as MDHEN and CDR2 as SYDVKM. With 4 bases removed from V and 1 base from J, the gap between germline ends came to 16 bases. In DNA, the CDR3 is TGTGCCAGCAGTTCCACAGGGCCAAGAACCCAAGAGACCCAGTACTTC. Amino acid sequence: CASSSTGPRTQETQYF. Full variable domain (rest looked up from reference TRBV28 and TRBJ2-5): DVKVTQSSRYLVKRTGEKVFLECVQDMDHENMFWYRQDPGLGLRLIYFSYDVKMKEKGDIPEGYSVSREKKERFSLILESASTNQTSMYLCASSSTGPRTQETQYFGPGTRLLVL.

The chain carries TRBV4-2 and TRBJ2-7; possibly TRBD2 for D (6 bases). Germline CDR1 is LGHNA and CDR2 is YNFKEQ. The CDR3 has 15 residues. V lost 1 base and J lost 3, with 13 bases in between. In nucleotides, the CDR3 is TGTGCCAGCAGCCAAGGAACGGGAGAGTACTACGAGCAGTACTTC. This codes for CASSQGTGEYYEQYF.

The chain links TRBV2 to TRBJ2-4; tentatively, D is TRBD1 (6 bases). Trimming cost V 2 bases and J 8 bases, with 13 bases left between them. CDR1 is SNHLY and CDR2 is FYNNEI in the germline V gene. This CDR3 has 14 residues. Here the CDR3 DNA reads TGTGCCAGCAGTGAATCGACAGGTGGAGACATTCAGTACTTC. Translated: CASSESTGGDIQYF.

This clone appeared a single time. The chain links TRBV11-2 to TRBJ2-7, with 10 bases lining up with TRBD2. Germline values: CDR1 SGHAT, CDR2 FQNNGV. CDR3 size: 14 residues. J was trimmed by 7 bases and V by 6 bases; bases with no gene match: 9. This chain's CDR3 is CASSLPGLAWEQYF. DNA of the CDR3: TGTGCCAGCAGTCTTCCGGGACTAGCGTGGGAGCAGTACTTC.

CDR3: CASSPRLAGSYEQYF. CDR3 nucleotide sequence: TGTGCCAGCAGTCCGCGACTAGCGGGATCCTACGAGCAGTACTTC. The chain carries TRBV27 and TRBJ2-7, with 11 bases fitting TRBD2. The CDR3 runs 15 residues. The J segment lost 1 base and the V segment lost 5 bases, leaving 4 bases of the junction unmatched. Germline loops: CDR1 MNHEY, CDR2 SMNVEV (reference sequence).

The gene calls are TRBV9 and TRBJ1-2, with a tentative D call TRBD1 (5 bases). V shed 0 bases and J shed 0 bases, with 15 bases lying between them. Per the germline V gene, CDR1 is SGDLS and CDR2 is YYNGEE. The CDR3 runs to 17 residues. The CDR3 DNA sequence: TGTGCCAGCAGCGTAGCTCATACAGGACCTTCTAACTATGGCTACACCTTC. Translated, it gives CASSVAHTGPSNYGYTF. The full variable domain, in which reference TRBV9 and TRBJ1-2 provide the parts outside the CDR3, is DSGVTQTPKHLITATGQRVTLRCSPRSGDLSVYWYQQSLDQGLQFLIQYYNGEERAKGNILERFSAQQFPDLHSELNLSSLELGDSALYFCASSVAHTGPSNYGYTFGSGTRLTVV.

This clone occurred once. Written as DNA, the CDR3 is TGTGCCAGCAGTGGGACTAGCGGGAGGGCGGGCGAGCAGTACTTC. It translates to CASSGTSGRAGEQYF. The V call is TRBV2, the J call TRBJ2-7, with TRBD2 matching 15 bases. This CDR3 comprises 15 residues. The J segment lost 6 bases and the V segment lost 4 bases, leaving 4 bases of the junction unmatched. Germline V gene sequence: CDR1 SNHLY, CDR2 FYNNEI. Full variable domain (remainder filled in from reference TRBV2 and TRBJ2-7): EPEVTQTPSHQVTQMGQEVILRCVPISNHLYFYWYRQILGQKVEFLVSFYNNEISEKSEIFDDQFSVERPDGSNFTLKIRSTKLEDSAMYFCASSGTSGRAGEQYFGPGTRLTVT.

The chain joins TRBV4-1 to TRBJ2-2; D gene ambiguous. Between the trimmed V and J ends, which lost 1 base and 1 base, there was a span of 4 bases. The CDR3 is 14 amino acids. Germline V gene data show CDR1 as MGHRA and CDR2 as YSYEKL. The CDR3 DNA sequence: TGCGCCAGCAGCCAAGGACAGAACACCGGGGAGCTGTTTTTT. Its protein product is CASSQGQNTGELFF.

This sequence joins TRBV9 and TRBJ2-3, with 12 bases that match TRBD2. Trimming cost V 4 bases and J 0 bases; bases outside gene matches: 6. The CDR3 contains 17 residues. CDR1 and CDR2 (germline): SGDLS, YYNGEE. The CDR3, as DNA: TGTGCCAGCAGCTTACGGACTAGCGGGACTAGCACAGATACGCAGTATTTT. It specifies CASSLRTSGTSTDTQYF.

The chain carries TRBV7-2 and TRBJ1-2; possibly TRBD1 for D (5 bases). V lost 1 base and J lost 6, with 12 bases in between. Per germline, CDR1 SGHTA and CDR2 FQGNSA. The CDR3 sequence is 14 residues long. The CDR3 sequence: CASSLDRRTDGYTF. The DNA of the CDR3 is TGTGCCAGCAGCTTAGACAGGCGAACGGATGGCTACACCTTC.

This clone was observed a handful of times. V is TRBV25-1 and J is TRBJ1-5; a weak D match, TRBD1 (5 bases). V was cut by 2 bases and J by 4 bases, with 15 bases left in between. The germline V gene has CDR1 MGHDK and CDR2 SYGVNS. The CDR3 contains 16 residues. The CDR3 loop reads CASSELGQGHNQPQHF. The CDR3, as DNA: TGTGCCAGCAGTGAACTCGGGCAGGGTCATAATCAGCCCCAGCATTTT.

This clone was picked up many times. This rearrangement joins TRBV16 to TRBJ2-1, with TRBD2 as a possible D gene (6 bases). Trimming cost V 4 bases and J 4 bases, with 8 bases left between them. CDR1 and CDR2 (germline): KGHSY, FQNENV. The CDR3 contains 13 residues. CDR3 sequence (DNA): TGTGCCAGCAGCCGGGACTTATACAATGAGCAGTTCTTC. Translating it yields CASSRDLYNEQFF.

The CDR3 sequence is CASSLKGVTEQFF. CDR3 DNA sequence: TGTGCCAGCAGCTTAAAAGGAGTAACTGAGCAGTTCTTC. V usage is TRBV7-3 and J usage is TRBJ2-1, with D unclear. V was trimmed by 1 base and J by 9 bases, leaving 10 bases between them. CDR1 is SGHTA, CDR2 FQGTGA, per germline. CDR3 length: 13 amino acids.

V usage is TRBV9 and J usage is TRBJ2-7, with TRBD1 matching over 7 bases. The CDR3 contains 14 residues. The V segment lost 4 bases and the J segment 0 bases; nucleotides outside the gene matches: 4. The germline CDR1 and CDR2 sequences are SGDLS and YYNGEE. The CDR3 region is CASSRGQISYEQYF. In DNA, the CDR3 is TGTGCCAGCAGCCGGGGACAGATCTCCTACGAGCAGTACTTC.

The chain recombines TRBV10-3 with TRBJ1-4; no reliable D call. Looked up from germline, CDR1 is ENHRY and CDR2 is SYGVKD. The CDR3 is 13 amino acids. Deletions cut 0 bases from V and 4 bases from J, with 3 bases between. The CDR3 coding sequence is TGTGCCATCAGTGAGTCCTTTAATGAAAAACTGTTTTTT. Protein product: CAISESFNEKLFF.

CDR3 amino acids: CASSKAWTGELFF. CDR3 nucleotides: TGTGCCAGTAGTAAAGCGTGGACCGGGGAGCTGTTTTTT. J is TRBJ2-2 and V is TRBV19; D call uncertain. The length of the CDR3 is 13 residues. The V gene's germline CDR1 is LNHDA and CDR2 SQIVND (reference sequence). V lost 4 bases and J 5 bases, leaving 8 bases between the germline ends.

V gene TRBV7-7 combines with J gene TRBJ2-3; possibly TRBD2 for D (6 bases). The V end lost 3 bases, the J end lost 2 bases, and 15 bases lay between the germline ends. Germline values: CDR1 SSHAT, CDR2 FNYEAQ (reference sequence). This CDR3 contains 16 residues. CDR3: CASSLGRGGATDTQYF. The CDR3 nucleotides read TGTGCCAGCAGCTTGGGTAGGGGCGGGGCCACAGATACGCAGTATTTT.

The chain is built from TRBV7-8 and TRBJ1-5; weak D call: TRBD1 (5 bases). V was cut by 1 base and J by 3 bases, with 16 bases left in between. The CDR3 consists of 17 residues. Germline loops: CDR1 SGHVS, CDR2 FQNEAQ. CDR3 sequence reads: CASSLGPQVNSNQPQHF. CDR3 nucleotides: TGTGCCAGCAGCTTAGGCCCACAGGTTAACTCCAATCAGCCCCAGCATTTT.

This chain uses TRBV9 with TRBJ2-7; 9 bases agree with TRBD2. The length of the CDR3 is 16 residues. V was clipped by 0 bases and J by 4 bases; unmatched bases: 8. CDR1 and CDR2 from the germline V gene are SGDLS and YYNGEE. The CDR3: CASSVEALAGRYEQYF. The CDR3 DNA sequence: TGTGCCAGCAGCGTAGAAGCTCTAGCGGGGAGATACGAGCAGTACTTC. The full variable domain, completed using reference TRBV9 and TRBJ2-7, is DSGVTQTPKHLITATGQRVTLRCSPRSGDLSVYWYQQSLDQGLQFLIQYYNGEERAKGNILERFSAQQFPDLHSELNLSSLELGDSALYFCASSVEALAGRYEQYFGPGTRLTVT.

The gene calls are TRBV12-3 or TRBV12-4 and TRBJ2-7; D remains unclear. The CDR3 spans 13 residues. Trimming took off 6 bases at V and 6 bases at J, with 15 bases between the two ends. The CDR3 coding sequence is TGTGCCAGCAGGACTTTAGGAGTAGTCGAGCAGTACTTC. Translated, it gives CASRTLGVVEQYF.

The CDR3 DNA reads TGTGCCAGCAGTTTATCTACGCCTCAGGAGACCCAGTACTTC. Its translation: CASSLSTPQETQYF. The gene calls are TRBV27 and TRBJ2-5; D is uncertain. The germline V gene encodes CDR1 MNHEY and CDR2 SMNVEV (reference sequence). The V gene lost 0 bases and the J gene lost 5 bases, with 10 bases spanning the gap. The CDR3 extends over 14 amino acids.

The chain uses TRBV19 and TRBJ2-7; 10 bases fit TRBD2. Germline V gives CDR1 LNHDA, CDR2 SQIVND (reference sequence). The CDR3 has 16 residues. The ends lost 2 bases at V and 7 bases at J; junction bases unmatched: 11. The CDR3 bases are TGTGCCAGTAGTATAACTAGCGGGACTCCGAATAGAGAGCAGTACTTC. It translates to CASSITSGTPNREQYF. Based on the CDR3 plus reference TRBV19 and TRBJ2-7, the full variable domain is DGGITQSPKYLFRKEGQNVTLSCEQNLNHDAMYWYRQDPGQGLRLIYYSQIVNDFQKGDIAEGYSVSREKKESFPLTVTSAQKNPTAFYLCASSITSGTPNREQYFGPGTRLTVT.

This clone was picked up one time. The chain links TRBV7-3 to TRBJ2-1, with a possible D match to TRBD2 (7 bases). Trimming shortened V by 4 bases and J by 3 bases, and 10 bases separated the two germline ends. This CDR3 has 14 amino acids. The V gene's germline CDR1 is SGHTA and CDR2 FQGTGA. CDR3 loop: CASSSGGIYNEQFF. As DNA, the CDR3 is TGTGCCAGCAGCTCGGGGGGCATCTACAATGAGCAGTTCTTC.

V is TRBV6-6 and J is TRBJ2-1; D is possibly TRBD1 (5 bases). V lost 6 bases to trimming and J lost 9 bases, with 12 bases between them. This CDR3 is 12 amino acids long. Germline loops: CDR1 MNHNY, CDR2 SVGAGI (reference sequence). CDR3 amino acids: CASRIPQGEQFF. The CDR3 nucleotides are TGTGCCAGCAGGATACCCCAGGGTGAGCAGTTCTTC.

This sequence joins TRBV7-8 and TRBJ2-1; TRBD2 aligns across 14 bases. J lost 3 bases, V lost 4 bases, and 5 bases had no gene match. This CDR3 region has 17 residues. The germline gives CDR1 SGHVS, CDR2 FQNEAQ. The DNA for the CDR3 is TGTGCCAGCAGCTGGGGGACTAGCGGGAGATTCTACAATGAGCAGTTCTTC. Its translation is CASSWGTSGRFYNEQFF.

The V gene is TRBV15, the J gene TRBJ2-1; D call uncertain. Germline CDR1 reads LNHNV; CDR2 reads YYDKDF (reference sequence). There are 18 residues in the CDR3. Between the trimmed V and J ends, which lost 0 bases and 5 bases, there was a span of 20 bases. CDR3 in DNA: TGTGCCACCAGCAGAGATTCCTTTAACAGACAATCCAACAATGAGCAGTTCTTC. This gives the protein CATSRDSFNRQSNNEQFF.